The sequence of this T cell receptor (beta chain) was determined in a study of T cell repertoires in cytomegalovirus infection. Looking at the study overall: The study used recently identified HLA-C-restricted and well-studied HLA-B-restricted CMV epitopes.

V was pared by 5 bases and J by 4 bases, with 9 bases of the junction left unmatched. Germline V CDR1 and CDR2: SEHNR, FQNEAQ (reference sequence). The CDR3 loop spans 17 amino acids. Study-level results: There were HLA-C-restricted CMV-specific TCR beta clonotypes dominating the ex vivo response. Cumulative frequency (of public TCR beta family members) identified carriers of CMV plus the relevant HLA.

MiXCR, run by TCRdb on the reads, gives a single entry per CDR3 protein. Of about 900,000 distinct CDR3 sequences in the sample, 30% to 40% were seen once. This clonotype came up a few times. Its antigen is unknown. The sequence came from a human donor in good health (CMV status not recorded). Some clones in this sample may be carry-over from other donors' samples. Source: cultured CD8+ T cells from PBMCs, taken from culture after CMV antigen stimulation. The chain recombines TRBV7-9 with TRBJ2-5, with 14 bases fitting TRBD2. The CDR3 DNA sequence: TGTGCCAGCAGCCCCCGCCTGACTAGCGGGGGGGCAGAGACCCAGTACTTC. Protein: CASSPRLTSGGAETQYF.